The 23 T cell receptor beta chains listed next were all sequenced from one sample in a study of CD8 T cells in Susac syndrome. The authors reverse transcribed roughly 0.5 to 1 ug RNA with random hexamers. TCRdb re-called the immunoSEQ multiplex PCR reads through MiXCR, storing one row per CDR3 protein. The repertoire consists of about 300,000 distinct CDR3 sequences, with 65% to 90% occurring once and the leading ten covering 0.21%. The sequenced sample consisted of CD8+ T cells from PBMCs. Receptors originate from a human donor with multiple sclerosis.

The V and J genes are TRBV27 and TRBJ1-2; D perhaps matches TRBD1 (6 bases). V was shortened by 0 bases and J by 10 bases, with 12 bases between the two germline ends. CDR1 MNHEY and CDR2 SMNVEV come from the germline V gene (reference sequence). This CDR3 has 13 amino acids. CDR3 amino acids: CASSLSGTNPYTF. The CDR3 nucleotides read TGTGCCAGCAGTTTATCCGGGACAAACCCCTACACCTTC.

The chain uses TRBV28 and TRBJ2-1, with D tentatively TRBD1 or TRBD2 (7 bases each). The germline gives CDR1 MDHEN, CDR2 SYDVKM. V was pared by 6 bases and J by 7 bases, with 22 bases between. This CDR3 contains 16 residues. This chain's CDR3 is CASSALGLADRNEQFF. The CDR3 nucleotides are TGTGCCAGCAGCGCCCTGGGGCTAGCGGACAGGAATGAGCAGTTCTTC.

This clonotype turned up a few times. The V gene is TRBV27, the J gene TRBJ2-7; unclear D gene. Trimming removed 3 bases at V and 3 bases at J, with 9 bases between. CDR1 and CDR2 from the germline V gene are MNHEY and SMNVEV (reference sequence). The CDR3 length is 13 residues. The CDR3 DNA reads as TGTGCCAGCAGTTTTTTTGGCGGCTACGAGCAGTACTTC. Its protein is CASSFFGGYEQYF.

The chain carries TRBV13 and TRBJ2-3, with TRBD2 identical over 9 bases. From germline, CDR1 is PRHDT and CDR2 FYEKMQ (reference sequence). The trim removed 0 bases at V and 6 bases at J, leaving 10 bases unmatched. CDR3 length equals 17 residues. In DNA form, the CDR3 reads TGTGCCAGCAGCTTAGGCTGGGCGGGAGGGTTCAAGGATACGCAGTATTTT. Encoded protein: CASSLGWAGGFKDTQYF.

V gene TRBV19 combines with J gene TRBJ2-7; 10 bases align to TRBD2. The CDR3 is 15 residues long. Germline loops: CDR1 LNHDA, CDR2 SQIVND (reference sequence). Unmatched junction bases numbered 4, after V lost 3 bases and J lost 2 bases. The CDR3 loop reads CASSMKAGGPYEQYF. As DNA, the CDR3 is TGTGCCAGTAGTATGAAAGCGGGAGGGCCCTACGAGCAGTACTTC.

The gene calls are TRBV3-1 and TRBJ1-1; D gene uncertain. V lost 5 bases and J 3 bases, leaving 22 bases between the germline ends. This CDR3 spans 17 amino acids. Germline assignment: CDR1 LGHDT and CDR2 YNNKEL (reference sequence). The CDR3 coding sequence is TGTGCCAGCAGCAATCACACTCCCATTTCAATTCACACTGAAGCTTTCTTT. Residues: CASSNHTPISIHTEAFF.

The CDR3 loop reads CASSYSGSTNTEAFF. For the CDR3, the DNA is TGTGCCAGCAGTTACTCGGGCAGTACAAACACTGAAGCTTTCTTT. The chain links TRBV6-5 to TRBJ1-1, with D unresolved. Between the trimmed V and J ends, which lost 0 bases and 2 bases, there was a span of 10 bases. Germline assignment: CDR1 MNHEY and CDR2 SVGAGI. CDR3 length: 15 residues.

This clonotype was picked up a small number of times. The gene calls are TRBV15 and TRBJ1-2; TRBD1 matches at 9 bases. The CDR3 extends over 16 amino acids. The junction had 11 bases not matched to a gene; V was cut back by 5 bases and J by 4 bases. From germline, CDR1 is LNHNV and CDR2 YYDKDF (reference sequence). The CDR3 spells CATSGWTGAGAYGYTF. The CDR3 nucleotides are TGTGCCACCAGCGGGTGGACAGGGGCCGGGGCCTATGGCTACACCTTC.

The chain recombines TRBV11-2 with TRBJ2-7, with 9 bases aligning to TRBD1. The CDR3 has 16 amino acids. J was trimmed by 3 bases and V by 5 bases; bases with no gene match: 11. Per germline, CDR1 SGHAT and CDR2 FQNNGV. The chain's CDR3 is CASSRVSRDRDYEQYF. The DNA of the CDR3 is TGTGCCAGCAGCCGAGTAAGCCGGGACAGGGACTACGAGCAGTACTTC.

The chain uses TRBV4-3 and TRBJ2-4; 8 bases fit TRBD1. This CDR3 is 15 amino acids long. Germline V gene data show CDR1 as LGHNA and CDR2 as YSLEER. V was clipped by 1 base and J by 7 bases; unmatched bases: 6. The CDR3 loop is CASSQVLRDRNIQYF. The CDR3 coding sequence is TGCGCCAGCAGCCAAGTCCTCAGGGACAGGAACATTCAGTACTTC.

This rearrangement joins TRBV20-1 to TRBJ2-7; no firm D call. Germline CDR1 reads DFQATT; CDR2 reads SNEGSKA (reference sequence). The CDR3 is 14 residues long. The V gene lost 3 bases and the J gene lost 9 bases, with 21 bases spanning the gap. The CDR3 coding sequence is TGCAGTGCTAGGGCGACGGCCACTTCGTTCGGGCAGTACTTC. Amino acid sequence: CSARATATSFGQYF.

The V gene is TRBV5-6, the J gene TRBJ2-7, with 8 bases fitting TRBD1. The CDR3 extends over 14 amino acids. Germline-derived CDR1 and CDR2 are SGHDT and YYEEEE. The ends lost 5 bases at V and 3 bases at J; junction bases unmatched: 7. The CDR3 DNA is TGTGCCAGCAGGACGCAGGGGGCTCTCTACGAGCAGTACTTC. Protein product: CASRTQGALYEQYF.

J is TRBJ2-2 and V is TRBV6-4; TRBD2 is a possible D gene (6 bases). Trimming took off 4 bases at V and 1 base at J, with 7 bases between the two ends. The CDR3 spans 14 residues. Germline loops: CDR1 MRHNA, CDR2 SNTAGT. CDR3 nucleotide sequence: TGTGCCAGCAGTGCTAGCGTGAACACCGGGGAGCTGTTTTTT. Encoded protein: CASSASVNTGELFF.

This rearrangement joins TRBV30 to TRBJ2-2; 10 bases match TRBD1. The ends lost 7 bases at V and 7 bases at J; junction bases unmatched: 6. CDR3 length equals 13 residues. In germline, CDR1 is GTSNPN, CDR2 SVGIG (reference sequence). The CDR3 region is CAFGTGAGGELFF. CDR3 coding DNA: TGTGCCTTCGGGACAGGGGCGGGCGGGGAGCTGTTTTTT. The whole variable domain, remainder taken from reference TRBV30 and TRBJ2-2, is SQTIHQWPATLVQPVGSPLSLECTVEGTSNPNLYWYRQAAGRGLQLLFYSVGIGQISSEVPQNLSASRPQDRQFILSSKKLLLSDSGFYLCAFGTGAGGELFFGEGSRLTVL.

This clonotype was picked up a small number of times. This chain links TRBV6-2 or TRBV6-3 with TRBJ2-7, with 10 bases that match TRBD1. CDR1 is MNHEY and CDR2 is SVGEGT in the germline V gene. V shed 4 bases, J shed 1 base, and the junction held 1 base outside the gene matches. CDR3 length: 14 residues. For the CDR3, the DNA is TGTGCCAGCAGTTGGACAGGGGGTTCCTACGAGCAGTACTTC. Translation: CASSWTGGSYEQYF.

The chain combines TRBV9 with TRBJ2-5; TRBD1 matches at 10 bases. V trimming: 7 bases; J trimming: 3 bases; junction bases outside the gene matches: 6. Germline CDR1 SGDLS, CDR2 YYNGEE. This CDR3 has 14 residues. The DNA of the CDR3 is TGTGCCAGCCAGACAGGGGGCGCGGAAGAGACCCAGTACTTC. As protein: CASQTGGAEETQYF.

The J gene is TRBJ2-3, the V gene TRBV13; no definite D call. In germline, CDR1 is PRHDT, CDR2 FYEKMQ (reference sequence). This CDR3 comprises 14 residues. V was trimmed by 2 bases and J by 4 bases, leaving 10 bases between them. The CDR3 DNA follows: TGTGCCAGCAGCTTACGGATGGGCGCAGATACGCAGTATTTT. Protein: CASSLRMGADTQYF.

The genes are TRBV20-1 and TRBJ2-5, with D possibly TRBD2 on 5 matching bases. Germline CDR1 DFQATT, CDR2 SNEGSKA (reference sequence). CDR3 length equals 17 residues. Trimming cost V 0 bases and J 3 bases, with 20 bases left between them. The CDR3 DNA sequence: TGCAGTGCTAGAGATTGGTCCGCTAGACTACGTGAAGAGACCCAGTACTTC. Its protein is CSARDWSARLREETQYF.

To note about this clonotype: One junction end does not reproduce the germline sequence, and a read error may be involved. The rearrangement joins TRBV3-1 to TRBJ1-2; maybe TRBD1 (6 bases). The CDR3 contains 13 residues. Germline CDR1 reads LGHDT; CDR2 reads YNNKEL (reference sequence). The CDR3 sequence: CAGSHVPGADHTF. CDR3 nucleotides: TGTGCCGGCAGCCACGTACCAGGGGCGGACCACACCTTC.

This chain connects TRBV9 to TRBJ2-2; 7 bases are a match to TRBD2. V lost 6 bases, J lost 2 bases, and 10 bases stayed unmatched. The CDR3 spans 16 residues. Germline CDR1 is SGDLS and CDR2 is YYNGEE. The DNA for the CDR3 is TGTGCCAGCACCCCACCTGGGAGGGATAACACCGGGGAGCTGTTTTTT. This gives the protein CASTPPGRDNTGELFF.

The V and J genes are TRBV3-1 and TRBJ2-6; D might be TRBD1 or TRBD2, each matching 5 bases. From germline, CDR1 is LGHDT and CDR2 YNNKEL (reference sequence). The CDR3 loop spans 16 amino acids. With 3 bases removed from V and 4 bases from J, the gap between germline ends came to 13 bases. The CDR3 spells CASSHPPGRGANVLTF. The DNA of the CDR3 is TGTGCCAGCAGCCATCCCCCAGGGAGAGGGGCCAACGTCCTGACTTTC.

The CDR3: CASNPGGRGAYNEQFF. CDR3 in DNA: TGTGCCAGCAACCCTGGCGGAAGGGGAGCCTACAATGAGCAGTTCTTC. V usage is TRBV27 and J usage is TRBJ2-1, with D possibly called TRBD1 or TRBD2 (5 bases each). CDR1 MNHEY and CDR2 SMNVEV come from the germline V gene (reference sequence). This CDR3 contains 16 residues. Trimming took 7 bases from V and 2 from J, leaving 18 bases between them.

The chain employs TRBV11-3 and TRBJ1-5; D is possibly TRBD1 (5 bases). Germline V gene lookup returns CDR1 SGHNT and CDR2 YENEEA. The CDR3 sequence is 17 residues long. V lost 6 bases and J lost 0, with 18 bases in between. The CDR3 is CASRRFGQGSSNQPQHF. The CDR3, as DNA: TGTGCCAGCAGGAGGTTTGGGCAGGGAAGTAGCAATCAGCCCCAGCATTTT.